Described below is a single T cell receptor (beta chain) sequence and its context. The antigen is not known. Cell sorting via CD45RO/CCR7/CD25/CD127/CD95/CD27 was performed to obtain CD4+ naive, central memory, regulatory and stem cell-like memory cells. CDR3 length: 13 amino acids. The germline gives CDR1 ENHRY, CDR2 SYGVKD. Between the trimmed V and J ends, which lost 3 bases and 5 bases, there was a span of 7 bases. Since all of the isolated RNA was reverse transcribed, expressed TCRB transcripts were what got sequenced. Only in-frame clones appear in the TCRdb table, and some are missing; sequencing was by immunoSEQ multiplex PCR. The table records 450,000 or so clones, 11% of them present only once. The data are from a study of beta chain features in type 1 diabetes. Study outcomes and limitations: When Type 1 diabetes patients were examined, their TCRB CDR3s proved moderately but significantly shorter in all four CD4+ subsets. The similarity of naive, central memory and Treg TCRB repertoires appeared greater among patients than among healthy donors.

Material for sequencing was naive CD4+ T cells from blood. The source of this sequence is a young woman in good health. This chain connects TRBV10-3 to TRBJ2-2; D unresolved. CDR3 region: CAISELATGELFF. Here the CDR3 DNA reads TGTGCCATCAGTGAATTGGCTACCGGGGAGCTGTTTTTT.